The sequence of this T cell receptor beta chain was determined in a study of regulatory T cells in long-lasting Graves disease. The wider study: Graves' patients with a new diagnosis had received antithyroid drugs under 3 months. Regarding the study as a whole: New patients shared 966 public clonotypes, fewer than the roughly 2,600 shared by persistent patients.

Investigators prepared the TCR beta libraries by applying iRepertoire HTBI primers and Arm-PCR of CDR3 regions. As handled by the study authors: The samples included roughly 62 TRBV and some 14 TRBJ segments. Via MiXCR, TCRdb re-called the multiplex PCR reads, giving one row per CDR3 protein. TCRdb, not the original authors, processed these V and J calls. The data show approximately 400,000 distinct CDR3 sequences, about 15% seen once. As concerns this clonotype: Its antigen is not identified.

Trimming removed 6 bases at V and 1 base at J, with 25 bases between. The CDR3 has 18 residues. CDR1 and CDR2 from the germline V gene are MDHEN and SYDVKM. Time point described: newly diagnosed GD, antithyroid drugs for less than 3 months. Researchers made the TCR library from RNA that was extracted from PBMCs. This sample also appeared in a second study, on T cells in Graves' hyperthyroidism and ophthalmopathy.

The rearrangement links TRBV28 to TRBJ2-7, with TRBD2 as a possible D gene (6 bases). Sequences were derived from peripheral blood mononuclear cells (PBMCs), sampled at new diagnosis, from a patient treated with antithyroid drugs. The source is a woman aged 40 to 55 with Graves disease. Here the CDR3 DNA reads TGTGCCAGCAGCTCGATTGGAAATTGGGACTCTAGATCCTACGAGCAGTACTTC. Amino acids: CASSSIGNWDSRSYEQYF.